The entry below gives a single T cell receptor (beta chain) sequence along with its context. Its antigen remains unknown. This entry belongs to a study of identifying expanded T cells in peripheral blood. This CDR3 comprises 15 residues. V was shortened by 1 base and J by 4 bases, with 14 bases between the two germline ends. The germline V gene encodes CDR1 MNHEY and CDR2 SVGAGI. TCRdb's table, derived via immunoSEQ multiplex PCR, lists solely in-frame clones and lacks some. Of under 90,000 clones listed, around nine tenths are singletons. General study results and limits: Across healthy donors, higher total template counts meant significantly greater two-week count variance. Differentially abundant clones: 0.95 to 1.5 between replicates, 16.4 at around 14 days, approximately 18 at four.

Collection occurred without any documented infections or immune events in donors. The sequenced material came from blood. This chain uses TRBV6-5 with TRBJ2-7; the D gene could be TRBD1 or TRBD2 (6 bases each). The receptor was isolated from a person aged 18 to 75 in good health. For the CDR3, the DNA is TGTGCCAGCAGTTACTACGTAGGGGGGATGTACGAGCAGTACTTC. This gives the protein CASSYYVGGMYEQYF.